Only one count was recorded for the clone carrying this T cell receptor (beta chain). The sample originates from a study of blood T cell repertoires in COVID-19. Study information: The United States, Italy and Spain supplied acute and convalescent COVID-19 samples.

The ends were cut back, 1 base at V and 0 bases at J, with 11 bases in the middle. This CDR3 is 16 amino acids long. Germline V lookup: CDR1 SGHRS, CDR2 YFSETQ. Authors' analysis steps: How many nucleated cells were present was estimated from reference gene primer amplification. Using immunoSEQ multiplex PCR, the repertoire was profiled, and TCRdb retains in-frame clones only, with some absent. That table gives V, J and clone size, and the DNA gave D and trimming. Here the sample spans more than 120,000 clones, around 83% being singletons. This chain connects TRBV5-1 to TRBJ1-3, with D possibly TRBD1 on 6 matching bases. The receptor's source is a human donor with acute or convalescent COVID-19. The donor label of this sample is uncertain. Material for sequencing was peripheral blood. CDR3 loop: CASSLMDSSSGNTIYF. The CDR3 coding sequence is TGCGCCAGCAGCTTGATGGACAGTTCCTCTGGAAACACCATATATTTT.